This TCR beta chain was found in a study of T cells after yellow fever vaccination. Per germline, CDR1 LGHDT and CDR2 YNNKEL (reference sequence). The CDR3 runs 15 residues. The V and J ends lost 0 bases and 0 bases respectively, with 6 bases between them. One entry per CDR3 protein, called by TCRdb with MiXCR from the 5' RACE reads. The sample shows roughly 500,000 distinct CDR3 sequences, 15% to 20% of them seen only once. This clonotype has just a few counts. The receptor comes from a man aged 25-40 years who received the YFV17D yellow fever vaccine. The source material was PBMCs, sampled 15 days after the yellow fever booster vaccination. J is TRBJ2-4 and V is TRBV3-1; unclear D gene. For the CDR3, the DNA is TGTGCCAGCAGCCAAGATCCTATAGCCAAAAACATTCAGTACTTC. Its translation is CASSQDPIAKNIQYF.